This TCR beta chain was documented in a study of blood T cell repertoires in COVID-19. About the study: Samples representing acute and convalescent COVID-19 were sourced from the United States, Italy and Spain. From T cells, B-cell-depleted T cells, or PBMCs came the material, which was cDNA or gDNA.

Germline CDR1 reads MNHEY; CDR2 reads SMNVEV (reference sequence). Trimming pared 3 bases from V and 4 bases from J, leaving 24 bases between. The CDR3 sequence is 18 residues long. Repertoires were generated with immunoSEQ multiplex PCR, while TCRdb's copy carries only in-frame clones and drops some. In the table there are approximately 210,000 clones, 80% to 90% of which are singletons. This chain links TRBV27 with TRBJ1-2, with a tentative D call TRBD1 (6 bases). The specimen sequenced was peripheral blood. The sequence derives from a man between 40 and 49 years old with acute or convalescent COVID-19. CDR3 protein: CASSFYDWGRRMTYGYTF. The CDR3 nucleotides are TGTGCCAGCAGTTTCTATGACTGGGGGCGAAGGATGACCTATGGCTACACCTTC.